The entry that follows covers one T cell receptor (beta chain) sequence. Its antigen has not been determined. No base quality values were provided; no much bigger clone lies one nucleotide off. The CDR3 regions of human TCRbeta chains were subjected to immunosequencing. In the authors' own workflow: TCRs in the repertoires were compared against a reference library of SARS-CoV-2-specific TCRs that had been generated with the MIRA antigen-specificity platform. Breadth meant the fraction of unique TCRs that were SARS-CoV-2-associated, whereas depth meant the fraction of total T cells that were SARS-CoV-2-associated. Using the MIRA data, each spike-specific TCR was mapped to the spike region that the TCR reacts to and placed in a CD4 or CD8 class. Log10-transformed breadth and depth values were compared by one-way ANOVA with Sidak's multiple comparisons tests. This is the immuneACCESS table as TCRdb keeps it, with only in-frame sequences that have V and J called. A part of the clones is gone; compared with another copy, unresolved V genes explain less than half, and the rest is unexplained. V, J and clone size are those of that table, while D and trimming were read from the DNA. This sample is represented by 130,000 or so clones; 93% of them were singletons. Together, the top ten hold roughly 0.9% of the sample.

The sample belongs to a study of T cell responses to AZD1222 COVID-19 vaccine (dated by TCRdb to the early 2020s). In the study overall: Because spike-specific TCR depth and breadth did not differ between the two schedules, AZD1222 recipients who got a second dose at roughly 4 weeks were pooled with those who got a second dose at roughly 12 weeks. A total of around 240 trial participants underwent TCR sequencing, of whom 200 to 220 received two doses of AZD1222 and about 26 received two doses of the MenACWY control vaccine. Trial participants were enrolled by age into 18-55, 56-69 and 70-plus year subgroups, with 148, 28 and 57 TCR-sequenced participants respectively. Study-wide conclusions, independent of this receptor: CD4 TCRs associated with the vaccine covered the entire spike protein, and the dominant responses were in regions 160-218 and 743-854. Nearly half of unique spike-specific TCRs reportedly recognized epitopes outside regions mutated in the B.1.351 and B.1.1.7 variants. Participants were mostly white British, with more females than males. The authors suggested clonal diversity may have been underestimated. Because no day 14 peak-response samples were available, the repertoires could be characterized only after the peak T cell response. Conclusions about previously exposed vaccinees were limited because only a handful of AZD1222 recipients were SARS-CoV-2 seropositive at baseline. A significant rise in spike-specific TCR breadth and depth was observed after two AZD1222 doses relative to day 0 and relative to MenACWY recipients. In the small 56-69-year group, the increase in depth fell short of significance, most likely because of low power.

V drops 4 bases and J drops 6 bases, leaving 8 bases in between. Counted from cysteine to phenylalanine, this CDR3 has 13 amino acids. Only the CDR3 region is kept as DNA, spanning 39 bases read in frame from base 1. The germline V gene gives CDR1 as SGHRS and CDR2 as YFSETQ. The sample's time point label, in plain terms: baseline before first vaccination. Vaccinee samples were obtained from the UK trials COV001 and COV002, which included a single-blind randomized controlled phase 2/3 trial of AZD1222 (ChAdOx1 nCoV-19) in healthy adults. For TCRbeta chain sequencing, PBMC samples were collected from trial participants at day 0 and at day 28 after the second dose.

The chain links TRBV5-1 with TRBJ1-6, with the D gene too uncertain to name. Sequencing used peripheral blood, obtained on day 0 of AZD1222 vaccination. The origin of this receptor is an adult in good health. The sequence in DNA is TGCGCCAGCAGCGTGAACCTTAATTCACCCCTCCACTTT. It encodes CASSVNLNSPLHF.